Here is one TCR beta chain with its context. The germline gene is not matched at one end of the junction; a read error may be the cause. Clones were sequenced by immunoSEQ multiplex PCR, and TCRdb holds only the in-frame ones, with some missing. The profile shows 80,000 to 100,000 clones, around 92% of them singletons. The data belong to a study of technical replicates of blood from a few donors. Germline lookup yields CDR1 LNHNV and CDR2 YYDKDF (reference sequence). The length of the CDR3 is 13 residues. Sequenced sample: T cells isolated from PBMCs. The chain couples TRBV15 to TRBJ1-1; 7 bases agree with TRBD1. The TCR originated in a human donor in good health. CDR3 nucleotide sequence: TGTGCCACCAGCAGAGAGGGGCGGGACAGATTCAATTTT. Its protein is CATSREGRDRFNF.